The 20 T cell receptor beta chains presented below share a single source sample, sequenced in a study of PD-1 blockade in classical Hodgkin lymphoma. Data came from immunoSEQ multiplex PCR; TCRdb stores just in-frame clones and leaves some out. The table lists some 49,000 clones, more than 75% of them singletons. Time point here: newly diagnosed, previously untreated cHL patient sample. The source material was peripheral blood mononuclear cells (PBMCs). These TCRs come from a human donor with classical Hodgkin lymphoma.

This rearrangement joins TRBV7-2 to TRBJ2-3; 7 bases line up with TRBD1. The J segment lost 8 bases and the V segment lost 3 bases, leaving 20 bases of the junction unmatched. Looked up from germline, CDR1 is SGHTA and CDR2 is FQGNSA. CDR3 length equals 18 residues. In nucleotides, the CDR3 is TGTGCCAGCAGCTTCAACCCCATCAGGGAACCCGCAGGGGGTACGCAGTATTTT. Protein sequence: CASSFNPIREPAGGTQYF.

A single count supports this clone. The chain carries TRBV5-1 and TRBJ1-1; D gene ambiguous. Germline V gene data show CDR1 as SGHRS and CDR2 as YFSETQ. This CDR3 region has 16 residues. V was clipped by 3 bases and J by 1 base, with 16 bases between them. This CDR3 reads CASSSGRFTENTEAFF. The CDR3 DNA follows: TGCGCCAGCAGCTCCGGTAGGTTTACAGAGAACACTGAAGCTTTCTTT.

J is TRBJ2-1 and V is TRBV9; 9 positions agree with TRBD1. Germline CDR1 reads SGDLS; CDR2 reads YYNGEE. The CDR3 length is 15 residues. Losses at the gene ends were 3 bases for V and 8 bases for J; bases not matched to a gene: 9. This chain's CDR3 is CASSDTGTGFYEQFF. CDR3 nucleotide sequence: TGTGCCAGCAGCGATACCGGGACAGGGTTCTATGAGCAGTTCTTC.

The chain links TRBV28 to TRBJ1-5; tentatively, D is TRBD1 (6 bases). The length of the CDR3 is 16 residues. Germline V gives CDR1 MDHEN, CDR2 SYDVKM. Trimming took 7 bases from V and 2 from J, leaving 18 bases between them. This CDR3 is CASTPGGRVGNQPQHF. Written as DNA, the CDR3 is TGTGCCAGCACCCCGGGGGGGCGAGTTGGCAATCAGCCCCAGCATTTT.

The genes are TRBV7-9 and TRBJ2-5, with TRBD1 matching 10 bases. Trimming removed 3 bases from V and 1 base from J; junction bases left unmatched: 5. The germline CDR1 and CDR2 sequences are SEHNR and FQNEAQ (reference sequence). CDR3 size: 16 residues. In DNA form, the CDR3 reads TGTGCCAGCAGCTTGGGGACAGGGGTACTCCAAGAGACCCAGTACTTC. This gives the protein CASSLGTGVLQETQYF.

In its sample, this clone was seen once. This rearrangement joins TRBV9 to TRBJ2-1; D possibly uses TRBD1 or TRBD2 (6 bases each). This CDR3 contains 19 residues. The V gene lost 0 bases and the J gene lost 0 bases, with 19 bases spanning the gap. Germline CDR1 and CDR2: SGDLS and YYNGEE. This CDR3 reads CASSVEGGGYSSSYNEQFF. The CDR3 nucleotides are TGTGCCAGCAGCGTAGAGGGGGGCGGCTACTCGAGCTCCTACAATGAGCAGTTCTTC.

The chain carries TRBV9 and TRBJ2-1; 10 bases align to TRBD2. The CDR3 has 15 residues. V trimming: 3 bases; J trimming: 4 bases; junction bases outside the gene matches: 4. The germline gives CDR1 SGDLS, CDR2 YYNGEE. This CDR3 is CASSATSGVYNEQFF. The DNA of the CDR3 is TGTGCCAGCAGCGCTACTAGCGGGGTTTACAATGAGCAGTTCTTC.

The chain employs TRBV28 and TRBJ1-3; maybe TRBD1 (6 bases). The CDR3 length is 16 residues. Looked up from germline, CDR1 is MDHEN and CDR2 is SYDVKM. Between the trimmed V and J ends, which lost 6 bases and 3 bases, there was a span of 18 bases. CDR3 in amino acids: CASRLAGAAGGNTIYF. DNA for the CDR3: TGTGCCAGCAGGCTGGCGGGGGCCGCGGGTGGAAACACCATATATTTT.

The rearrangement joins TRBV7-9 to TRBJ2-2, with 7 bases matching TRBD1. V trimming: 1 base; J trimming: 5 bases; junction bases outside the gene matches: 4. This CDR3 contains 15 residues. Germline V gene lookup returns CDR1 SEHNR and CDR2 FQNEAQ (reference sequence). The CDR3 here is CASSLENRGTGELFF. Written as DNA, the CDR3 is TGTGCCAGCAGCTTAGAGAACAGGGGAACCGGGGAGCTGTTTTTT.

The chain joins TRBV5-1 to TRBJ2-5; D is unclear. V was clipped by 3 bases and J by 4 bases, with 16 bases between them. The CDR3 consists of 15 residues. CDR1 SGHRS and CDR2 YFSETQ come from the germline V gene. Here the CDR3 reads CASSSHTLQRETQYF. CDR3 sequence (DNA): TGCGCCAGCAGCTCACATACCCTTCAACGAGAGACCCAGTACTTC.

The chain links TRBV27 to TRBJ2-3; 9 bases line up with TRBD1. Germline V gene data show CDR1 as MNHEY and CDR2 as SMNVEV (reference sequence). CDR3 size: 16 residues. The V segment lost 2 bases and the J segment 3 bases; nucleotides outside the gene matches: 6. CDR3 DNA: TGTGCCAGCAGTTTACGCACAGGGACAGGGACAGATACGCAGTATTTT. Translation: CASSLRTGTGTDTQYF.

This clone was seen a single time. The chain combines TRBV15 with TRBJ1-6; possibly TRBD1 for D (6 bases). The CDR3 loop spans 17 amino acids. Per the germline V gene, CDR1 is LNHNV and CDR2 is YYDKDF (reference sequence). V lost 2 bases to trimming and J lost 8 bases, with 19 bases between them. CDR3 DNA: TGTGCCACCAGCAGACTCCGACAGGCTAAAGTGGATTCACCCCTCCACTTT. Protein sequence: CATSRLRQAKVDSPLHF.

The chain links TRBV27 to TRBJ1-4; D perhaps matches TRBD1 (5 bases). The germline CDR1 and CDR2 sequences are MNHEY and SMNVEV (reference sequence). The CDR3 extends over 13 amino acids. V was shortened by 2 bases and J by 7 bases, with 8 bases between the two germline ends. The CDR3 is CASSLQGSEKLFF. The DNA for the CDR3 is TGTGCCAGCAGTTTACAGGGTTCTGAAAAACTGTTTTTT.

On this clone: One end of the junction is discordant with germline, which a read error may explain. Other DNA variants within this sample encode the same CDR3. The chain is built from TRBV18 and TRBJ1-3; the D is unclear. This CDR3 is 15 amino acids long. Germline V gene lookup returns CDR1 KGHSH and CDR2 LQKENI. CDR3 DNA: TGTGCCAGCTCGCCACCCGGGGAGGCAGGAAACACCATATATTTT. Its translation is CASSPPGEAGNTIYF.

The chain uses TRBV2 and TRBJ2-1, with unresolved D. This CDR3 is 9 amino acids long. In germline, CDR1 is SNHLY, CDR2 FYNNEI. V was clipped by 6 bases and J by 9 bases, with 3 bases between them. CDR3 residues: CASRREQFF. DNA of the CDR3: TGTGCCAGCAGACGTGAGCAGTTCTTC. Looking up the rest from reference TRBV2 and TRBJ2-1 gives the full variable domain: EPEVTQTPSHQVTQMGQEVILRCVPISNHLYFYWYRQILGQKVEFLVSFYNNEISEKSEIFDDQFSVERPDGSNFTLKIRSTKLEDSAMYFCASRREQFFGPGTRLTVL.

The chain uses TRBV6-4 and TRBJ2-2; D unclear. The CDR3 loop spans 14 amino acids. V lost 7 bases to trimming and J lost 6 bases, with 15 bases between them. CDR1 is MRHNA and CDR2 is SNTAGT in the germline V gene. DNA of the CDR3: TGTGCCAGCACCGGCAACCCCGGATCCGGGGAGCTGTTTTTT. It yields the protein CASTGNPGSGELFF.

Details on this clone: Distinct nucleotide sequences in the sample also encode this CDR3. The chain links TRBV5-1 to TRBJ2-1, with D tentatively TRBD2 (5 bases). V lost 1 base to trimming and J lost 5 bases, with 13 bases between them. Germline loops: CDR1 SGHRS, CDR2 YFSETQ. CDR3 length: 15 amino acids. CDR3 sequence reads: CASSLLLGNHNEQFF. The CDR3 DNA is TGCGCCAGCAGCTTGCTCCTCGGGAATCACAATGAGCAGTTCTTC.

The chain uses TRBV29-1 and TRBJ2-3; TRBD2 matches 12 bases. V dropped 6 bases and J dropped 0; count of bases not matched to a gene: 10. CDR1 and CDR2 from the germline V gene are SQVTM and ANQGSEA. The CDR3 is 17 amino acids. CDR3 amino acids: CSVKGTSGRSSTDTQYF. Here the CDR3 DNA reads TGCAGCGTAAAAGGGACTAGCGGGCGTTCTAGCACAGATACGCAGTATTTT.

The CDR3 protein is CASSLVAGYTF. CDR3 coding DNA: TGTGCCAGCAGCTTAGTGGCTGGCTACACCTTC. V usage is TRBV11-2 and J usage is TRBJ1-2; no clear D. CDR1 and CDR2 from the germline V gene are SGHAT and FQNNGV. V was trimmed by 1 base and J by 7 bases, leaving 4 bases between them. This CDR3 comprises 11 residues.

This sequence joins TRBV9 and TRBJ2-2; TRBD2 matches 11 bases. V dropped 4 bases and J dropped 2; count of bases not matched to a gene: 4. This CDR3 has 16 residues. Germline V gene data show CDR1 as SGDLS and CDR2 as YYNGEE. Written as DNA, the CDR3 is TGTGCCAGCAGCTTGACTAGCGGGACTAACACCGGGGAGCTGTTTTTT. It specifies CASSLTSGTNTGELFF.